The entry below describes one TCR beta chain. These data originate in a study of T cell repertoires in cytomegalovirus infection. TCRdb itself ran the reads through MiXCR, one entry per CDR3 protein. The data contain roughly 640,000 distinct CDR3 sequences, 20% to 30% of them singletons. This CDR3 has 13 residues. Trimming left V 3 bases short and J 4 bases short, with 8 bases between. Germline CDR1 is PRHDT and CDR2 is FYEKMQ (reference sequence). Sequencing was performed on CD8+ T cells from PBMCs. This clonotype was obtained from a human donor in good health (CMV status not recorded). Some clones in this sample may be carry-over from other donors' samples. The chain combines TRBV13 with TRBJ2-3, with no clear D. CDR3 in amino acids: CASSFVRPDTQYF. The CDR3 DNA sequence: TGTGCCAGCAGCTTTGTTCGCCCAGATACGCAGTATTTT.